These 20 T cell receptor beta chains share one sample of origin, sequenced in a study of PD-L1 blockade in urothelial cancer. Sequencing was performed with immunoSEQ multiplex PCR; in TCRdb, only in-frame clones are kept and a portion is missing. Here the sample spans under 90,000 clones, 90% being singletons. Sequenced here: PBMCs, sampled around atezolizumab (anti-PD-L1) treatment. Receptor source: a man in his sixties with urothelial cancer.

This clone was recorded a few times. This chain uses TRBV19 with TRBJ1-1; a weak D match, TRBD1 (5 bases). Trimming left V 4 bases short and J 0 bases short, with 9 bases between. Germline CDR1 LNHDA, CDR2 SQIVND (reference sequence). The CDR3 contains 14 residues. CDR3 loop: CASSNLGVNTEAFF. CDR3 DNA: TGTGCCAGTAGTAATCTAGGGGTGAACACTGAAGCTTTCTTT.

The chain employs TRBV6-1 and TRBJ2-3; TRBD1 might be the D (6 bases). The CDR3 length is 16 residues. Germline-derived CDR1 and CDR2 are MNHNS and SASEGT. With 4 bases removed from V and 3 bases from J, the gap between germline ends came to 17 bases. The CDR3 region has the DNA TGTGCCAGCAGTGGTCTGGGGGCGGCGACGACAGATACGCAGTATTTT. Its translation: CASSGLGAATTDTQYF.

The CDR3 DNA reads TGCGCCAGCAGCTTGGAGAGGGGAGGCCAAGAGACCCAGTACTTC. This translates into CASSLERGGQETQYF. The V and J genes are TRBV5-1 and TRBJ2-5, with a weak D call TRBD2 (6 bases). Trimming took 0 bases from V and 1 from J, leaving 10 bases between them. The CDR3 covers 15 residues. Germline CDR1 SGHRS, CDR2 YFSETQ.

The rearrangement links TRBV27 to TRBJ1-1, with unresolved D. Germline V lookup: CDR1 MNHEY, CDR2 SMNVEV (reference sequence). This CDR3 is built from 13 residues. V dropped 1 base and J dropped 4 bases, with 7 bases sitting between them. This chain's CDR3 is CASSLYRSTEAFF. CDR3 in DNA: TGTGCCAGCAGTTTATATCGGTCCACTGAAGCTTTCTTT.

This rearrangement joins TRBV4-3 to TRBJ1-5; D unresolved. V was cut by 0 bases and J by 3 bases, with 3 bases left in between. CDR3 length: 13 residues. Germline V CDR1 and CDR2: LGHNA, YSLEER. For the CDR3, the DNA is TGCGCCAGCAGCCAAGACATCAATCAGCCCCAGCATTTT. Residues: CASSQDINQPQHF.

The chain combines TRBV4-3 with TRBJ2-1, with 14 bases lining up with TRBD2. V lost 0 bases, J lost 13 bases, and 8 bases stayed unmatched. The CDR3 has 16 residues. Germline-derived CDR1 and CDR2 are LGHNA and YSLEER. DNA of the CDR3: TGCGCCAGCAGCCAAGAGACTAGCGGGGGGGGCATAAGTCAGTTCTTC. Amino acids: CASSQETSGGGISQFF.

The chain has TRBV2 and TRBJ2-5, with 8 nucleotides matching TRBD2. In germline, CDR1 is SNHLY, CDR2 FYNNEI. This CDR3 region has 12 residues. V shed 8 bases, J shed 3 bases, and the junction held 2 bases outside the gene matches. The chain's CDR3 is CASDGGEETQYF. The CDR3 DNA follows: TGTGCCAGCGACGGGGGGGAAGAGACCCAGTACTTC. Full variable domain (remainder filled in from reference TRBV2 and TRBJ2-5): EPEVTQTPSHQVTQMGQEVILRCVPISNHLYFYWYRQILGQKVEFLVSFYNNEISEKSEIFDDQFSVERPDGSNFTLKIRSTKLEDSAMYFCASDGGEETQYFGPGTRLLVL.

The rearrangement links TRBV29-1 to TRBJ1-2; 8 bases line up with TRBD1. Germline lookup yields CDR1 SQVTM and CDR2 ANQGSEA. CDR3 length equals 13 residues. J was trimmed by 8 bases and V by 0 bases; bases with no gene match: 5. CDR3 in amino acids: CSVEERTGNGYTF. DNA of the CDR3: TGCAGCGTTGAAGAGCGGACAGGGAACGGCTACACCTTC.

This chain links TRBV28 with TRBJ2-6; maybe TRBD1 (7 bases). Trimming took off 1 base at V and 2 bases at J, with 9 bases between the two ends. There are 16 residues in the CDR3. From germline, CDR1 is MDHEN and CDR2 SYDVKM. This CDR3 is CASSLSGGTGANVLTF. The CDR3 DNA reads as TGTGCCAGCAGTTTATCAGGGGGGACTGGGGCCAACGTCCTGACTTTC.

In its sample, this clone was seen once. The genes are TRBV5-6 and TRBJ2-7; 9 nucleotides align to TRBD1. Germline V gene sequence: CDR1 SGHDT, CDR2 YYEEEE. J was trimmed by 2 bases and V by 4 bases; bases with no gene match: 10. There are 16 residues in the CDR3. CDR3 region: CASSPPWTGDPYEQYF. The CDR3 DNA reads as TGTGCCAGCAGCCCCCCCTGGACAGGGGACCCCTACGAGCAGTACTTC.

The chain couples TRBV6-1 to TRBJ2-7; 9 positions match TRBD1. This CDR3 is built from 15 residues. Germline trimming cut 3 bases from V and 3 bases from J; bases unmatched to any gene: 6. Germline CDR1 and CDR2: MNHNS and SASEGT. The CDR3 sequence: CASSEPGQGLYEQYF. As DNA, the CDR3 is TGTGCCAGCAGTGAGCCGGGACAGGGCCTCTACGAGCAGTACTTC.

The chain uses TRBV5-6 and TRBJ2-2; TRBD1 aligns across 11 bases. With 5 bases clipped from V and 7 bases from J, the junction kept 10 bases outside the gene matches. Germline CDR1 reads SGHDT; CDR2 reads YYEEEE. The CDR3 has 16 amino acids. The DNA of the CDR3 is TGTGCCAGCAGTCGTCGGACAGGGGGCGGGAGCGGGGAGCTGTTTTTT. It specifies CASSRRTGGGSGELFF.

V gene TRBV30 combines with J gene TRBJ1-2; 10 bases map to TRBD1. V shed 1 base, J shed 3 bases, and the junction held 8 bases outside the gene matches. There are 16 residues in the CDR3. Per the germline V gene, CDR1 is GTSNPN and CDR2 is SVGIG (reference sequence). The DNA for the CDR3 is TGTGCCTGGAGTGGACAGGGGGCCCTGGTGTACTATGGCTACACCTTC. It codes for CAWSGQGALVYYGYTF.

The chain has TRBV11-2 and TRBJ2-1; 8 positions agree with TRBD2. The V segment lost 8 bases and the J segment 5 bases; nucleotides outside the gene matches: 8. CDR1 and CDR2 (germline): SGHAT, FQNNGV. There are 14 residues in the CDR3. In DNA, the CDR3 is TGTGCCAGCTACCCTAGCGGGTACAACAATGAGCAGTTCTTC. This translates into CASYPSGYNNEQFF. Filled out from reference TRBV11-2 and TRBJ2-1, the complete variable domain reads EAGVAQSPRYKIIEKRQSVAFWCNPISGHATLYWYQQILGQGPKLLIQFQNNGVVDDSQLPKDRFSAERLKGVDSTLKIQPAKLEDSAVYLCASYPSGYNNEQFFGPGTRLTVL.

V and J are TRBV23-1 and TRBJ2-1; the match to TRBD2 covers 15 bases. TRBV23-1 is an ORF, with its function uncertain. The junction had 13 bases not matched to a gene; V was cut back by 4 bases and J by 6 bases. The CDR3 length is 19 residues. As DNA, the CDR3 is TGCGCCAGCAGTCCGGGGACTAGCGGGAGGACCCTCTTCCTCAATGAGCAGTTCTTC. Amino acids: CASSPGTSGRTLFLNEQFF.

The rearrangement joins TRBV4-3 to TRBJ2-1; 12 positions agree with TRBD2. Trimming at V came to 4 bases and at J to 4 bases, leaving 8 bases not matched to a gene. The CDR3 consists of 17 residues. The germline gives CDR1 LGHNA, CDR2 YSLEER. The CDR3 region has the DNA TGCGCCAGCAGCCCGAGGACTAGCGGGAAGGGTTACAATGAGCAGTTCTTC. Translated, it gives CASSPRTSGKGYNEQFF.

CDR3 region: CASSLGGGLEHGYTF. As DNA, the CDR3 is TGTGCCAGCAGCTTAGGCGGGGGGCTGGAACATGGCTACACCTTC. The gene calls are TRBV7-9 and TRBJ1-2; weak D call: TRBD1 (6 bases). CDR3 length equals 15 residues. V dropped 1 base and J dropped 6 bases, with 15 bases sitting between them. Germline loops: CDR1 SEHNR, CDR2 FQNEAQ (reference sequence).

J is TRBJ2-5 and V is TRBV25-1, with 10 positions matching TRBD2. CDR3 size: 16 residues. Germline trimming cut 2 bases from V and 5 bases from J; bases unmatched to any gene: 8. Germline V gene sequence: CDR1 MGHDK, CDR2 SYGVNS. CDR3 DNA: TGTGCCAGCAGTGAAATTACGCAGCGGGGGGGGGAGACCCAGTACTTC. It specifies CASSEITQRGGETQYF.

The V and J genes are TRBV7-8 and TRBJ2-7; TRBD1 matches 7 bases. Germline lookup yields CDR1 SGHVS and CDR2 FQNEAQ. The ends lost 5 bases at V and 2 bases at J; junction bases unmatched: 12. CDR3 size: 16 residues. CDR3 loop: CASSKWTGDDTYEQYF. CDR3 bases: TGTGCCAGCAGCAAATGGACAGGTGACGACACCTACGAGCAGTACTTC.

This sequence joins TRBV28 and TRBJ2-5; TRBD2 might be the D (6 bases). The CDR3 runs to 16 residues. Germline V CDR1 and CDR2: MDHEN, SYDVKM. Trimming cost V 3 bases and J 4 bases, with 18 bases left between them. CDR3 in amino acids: CASSFTGDRIVETQYF. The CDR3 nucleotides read TGTGCCAGCAGTTTCACGGGGGACCGGATTGTAGAGACCCAGTACTTC.